These 25 T cell receptor beta chains originate from one sample sequenced in a study of blood T cells in healthy people across ages. A sample-barcoded 5' primer and a J-beta primer mix were used in a second PCR of roughly 7 to 11 cycles. One entry per CDR3 protein results from TCRdb running MiXCR on the 5' RACE reads. The table shows hundreds of thousands of distinct CDR3 sequences, with around half occurring only once. The specimen sequenced was blood. The receptors originated from an elderly man in good health.

The chain links TRBV29-1 to TRBJ2-7; 7 nucleotides agree with TRBD1. Per the germline V gene, CDR1 is SQVTM and CDR2 is ANQGSEA. The CDR3 is 14 residues long. Unmatched junction bases numbered 13, after V lost 8 bases and J lost 3 bases. CDR3 nucleotides: TGCAGCATTCTGTTAATCAGGGGGTACTACGAGCAGTACTTC. Its protein is CSILLIRGYYEQYF.

This chain connects TRBV28 to TRBJ2-6; D is ambiguous. The CDR3 runs 14 residues. Germline V gene lookup returns CDR1 MDHEN and CDR2 SYDVKM. V was cut by 5 bases and J by 4 bases, with 9 bases left in between. The CDR3 DNA sequence: TGTGCCAGCAGTCGCCGGCGGGGGGCCAACGTCCTGACTTTC. Translation gives CASSRRRGANVLTF. Using reference TRBV28 and TRBJ2-6 for the parts outside the CDR3, the full variable domain is DVKVTQSSRYLVKRTGEKVFLECVQDMDHENMFWYRQDPGLGLRLIYFSYDVKMKEKGDIPEGYSVSREKKERFSLILESASTNQTSMYLCASSRRRGANVLTFGAGSRLTVL.

A few counts support this clonotype. A much larger clone differs by one base, so this may be a read error. The J gene is TRBJ2-7, the V gene TRBV6-6; perhaps TRBD2 as D (6 bases). CDR3 size: 14 residues. V lost 6 bases and J 3 bases, leaving 15 bases between the germline ends. Germline CDR1 reads MNHNY; CDR2 reads SVGAGI (reference sequence). The CDR3 DNA sequence: TGTGCCAGCAGGTACGGGGAGGCCAACTACGAGCAGTACTTC. As protein: CASRYGEANYEQYF.

The chain links TRBV7-3 to TRBJ2-7; 9 bases are a match to TRBD1. Gene TRBJ2-4 matches the end of the DNA better, so the J call may be wrong. This CDR3 comprises 14 residues. CDR1 SGHTA and CDR2 FQGTGA come from the germline V gene. The CDR3, as DNA: TGTGCCAGCAGCTTAAGCGGACAGGGGAACATTCAGTACTTC. Translation: CASSLSGQGNIQYF.

The rearrangement links TRBV18 to TRBJ2-7; D might be TRBD2 (6 bases). The V and J ends lost 3 bases and 3 bases respectively, with 9 bases between them. Per the germline V gene, CDR1 is KGHSH and CDR2 is LQKENI. The CDR3 has 13 residues. CDR3 bases: TGTGCCAGCTCACCGGGACTGGGCTACGAGCAGTACTTC. Its protein is CASSPGLGYEQYF.

The chain is built from TRBV20-1 and TRBJ2-7, with a weak D call TRBD1 (6 bases). The CDR3 spans 14 residues. V lost 2 bases and J lost 0, with 11 bases in between. Germline values: CDR1 DFQATT, CDR2 SNEGSKA (reference sequence). DNA for the CDR3: TGCAGTGCTAGACCTGGACAGCTCTCCTACGAGCAGTACTTC. Translation: CSARPGQLSYEQYF.

Only a few counts were recorded for this clonotype. The chain recombines TRBV7-2 with TRBJ2-1; the match to TRBD2 covers 13 bases. CDR1 SGHTA and CDR2 FQGNSA come from the germline V gene. The CDR3 covers 15 residues. V lost 5 bases and J lost 8; bases outside the gene matches: 6. CDR3 nucleotide sequence: TGTGCCAGCAGCCCCGGGACTAGCGGGATCTATGAGCAGTTCTTC. Translation gives CASSPGTSGIYEQFF. Complete variable domain (other parts from reference TRBV7-2 and TRBJ2-1): GAGVSQSPSNKVTEKGKDVELRCDPISGHTALYWYRQSLGQGLEFLIYFQGNSAPDKSGLPSDRFSAERTGGSVSTLTIQRTQQEDSAVYLCASSPGTSGIYEQFFGPGTRLTVL.

DNA of the CDR3: TGTGCCGCGGGGCCATCCTACAATGAGCAGTTCTTC. Translation: CAAGPSYNEQFF. The chain couples TRBV7-7 to TRBJ2-1, with D perhaps matching TRBD2 (6 bases). The ends were cut back, 11 bases at V and 1 base at J, with 9 bases in the middle. The CDR3 is made up of 12 amino acids. Germline-derived CDR1 and CDR2 are SSHAT and FNYEAQ (reference sequence). The full variable domain, with the rest looked up from reference TRBV7-7 and TRBJ2-1, is GAGVSQSPRYKVTKRGQDVTLRCDPISSHATLYWYQQALGQGPEFLTYFNYEAQPDKSGLPSDRFSAERPEGSISTLTIQRTEQRDSAMYRCAAGPSYNEQFFGPGTRLTVL.

This clonotype was found many times. The genes are TRBV6-6 and TRBJ1-4; the match to TRBD1 covers 9 bases. Looked up from germline, CDR1 is MNHNY and CDR2 is SVGAGI (reference sequence). V lost 6 bases to trimming and J lost 6 bases; unmatched junction nucleotides: 11. This CDR3 has 16 residues. The CDR3 loop reads CASRPPPQGADEKLFF. The CDR3 DNA reads as TGTGCCAGCAGACCGCCACCACAGGGGGCGGATGAAAAACTGTTTTTT.

V is TRBV20-1 and J is TRBJ2-1; perhaps TRBD2 as D (6 bases). The CDR3 contains 13 residues. Trimming cost V 6 bases and J 3 bases, with 12 bases left between them. CDR1 DFQATT and CDR2 SNEGSKA come from the germline V gene (reference sequence). For the CDR3, the DNA is TGCAGTGCCGCGGAGGGTATCTACAATGAGCAGTTCTTC. Protein product: CSAAEGIYNEQFF.

V is TRBV18 and J is TRBJ2-7; no reliable D call. Germline V gives CDR1 KGHSH, CDR2 LQKENI. Trimming took 5 bases from V and 0 from J, leaving 14 bases between them. The CDR3 length is 15 residues. The CDR3 loop reads CASSTDGSSSYEQYF. The DNA for the CDR3 is TGTGCCAGCTCAACGGACGGATCCAGCTCCTACGAGCAGTACTTC.

The chain links TRBV5-1 to TRBJ2-7; 7 positions agree with TRBD1. The V segment lost 5 bases and the J segment 7 bases; nucleotides outside the gene matches: 9. Per the germline V gene, CDR1 is SGHRS and CDR2 is YFSETQ. This CDR3 comprises 13 residues. The CDR3 DNA is TGCGCCAGCAGTTTAGACAGGGTCGGAGAGCAGTACTTC. Residues: CASSLDRVGEQYF. The whole variable domain, filled in from reference TRBV5-1 and TRBJ2-7, reads KAGVTQTPRYLIKTRGQQVTLSCSPISGHRSVSWYQQTPGQGLQFLFEYFSETQRNKGNFPGRFSGRQFSNSRSEMNVSTLELGDSALYLCASSLDRVGEQYFGPGTRLTVT.

The chain couples TRBV7-2 to TRBJ2-5; D is unclear. V lost 5 bases to trimming and J lost 7 bases, with 11 bases between them. CDR3 length: 12 residues. The germline gives CDR1 SGHTA, CDR2 FQGNSA. CDR3 DNA sequence: TGTGCCAGCAGCGAGCCCTTGGGGACCCAGTACTTC. This translates into CASSEPLGTQYF.

This clonotype was seen a few times. The chain couples TRBV2 to TRBJ2-3; no definite D call. CDR1 and CDR2 (germline): SNHLY, FYNNEI. The V gene lost 3 bases and the J gene lost 5 bases, with 9 bases spanning the gap. This CDR3 is 13 amino acids long. CDR3 loop: CASSDTGRDTQYF. CDR3 sequence (DNA): TGTGCCAGCAGTGACACCGGTCGAGATACGCAGTATTTT.

In this sample, this clonotype turned up many times. The rearrangement joins TRBV7-9 to TRBJ1-1; TRBD1 aligns across 7 bases. Germline-derived CDR1 and CDR2 are SEHNR and FQNEAQ (reference sequence). Germline trimming cut 5 bases from V and 0 bases from J; bases unmatched to any gene: 6. This CDR3 has 15 amino acids. Here the CDR3 DNA reads TGTGCCAGCAGCACCCACAGGGGCGTGAACACTGAAGCTTTCTTT. Translating it yields CASSTHRGVNTEAFF.

The sample holds a few counts of this clonotype. The chain employs TRBV7-2 and TRBJ1-2, with no clear D. Deletions cut 0 bases from V and 13 bases from J, with 9 bases between. Germline-derived CDR1 and CDR2 are SGHTA and FQGNSA. The CDR3 has 11 amino acids. The CDR3 DNA reads TGTGCCAGCAGCTTAGCGAGTGCCATCACCTTC. Translated: CASSLASAITF.

The chain couples TRBV12-3 or TRBV12-4 to TRBJ1-5; TRBD1 is a possible D gene (5 bases). This CDR3 region has 15 residues. Between the trimmed V and J ends, which lost 6 bases and 2 bases, there was a span of 14 bases. In nucleotides, the CDR3 is TGTGCCAGCAGAACAGGTGTGTCAGGCAATCAGCCCCAGCATTTT. Its protein is CASRTGVSGNQPQHF.

The chain combines TRBV5-1 with TRBJ2-3; the D is unclear. Germline V gives CDR1 SGHRS, CDR2 YFSETQ. Trimming removed 1 base at V and 0 bases at J, with 6 bases between. The CDR3 length is 14 residues. The CDR3: CASSLPSSTDTQYF. DNA for the CDR3: TGCGCCAGCAGCTTGCCTAGTAGCACAGATACGCAGTATTTT.

Details on this clonotype: This clone may be a read error of a much larger clone one base away. The chain has TRBV6-5 and TRBJ2-5; D remains unclear. Trimming removed 5 bases at V and 11 bases at J, with 18 bases between. Per germline, CDR1 MNHEY and CDR2 SVGAGI. The CDR3 is 13 residues long. The CDR3 loop is CASSTPVGNEQYF. In DNA, the CDR3 is TGTGCCAGCAGTACCCCCGTGGGCAATGAGCAGTACTTC.

This clonotype was detected only a few times. This chain links TRBV2 with TRBJ2-1; 7 bases match TRBD1. The trim removed 7 bases at V and 3 bases at J, leaving 15 bases unmatched. Per germline, CDR1 SNHLY and CDR2 FYNNEI. This CDR3 region has 17 residues. The CDR3 DNA follows: TGTGCCAGCACCTCATCAATTGGGACAGCAATCTACAATGAGCAGTTCTTC. Residues: CASTSSIGTAIYNEQFF.

This clonotype was detected many times. The CDR3 sequence: CSVRGETQYF. The CDR3 DNA is TGCAGCGTCAGGGGTGAGACCCAGTACTTC. The rearrangement links TRBV29-1 to TRBJ2-5; a weak D match, TRBD1 (6 bases). V was pared by 6 bases and J by 5 bases, with 7 bases between. The CDR3 consists of 10 residues. Germline V lookup: CDR1 SQVTM, CDR2 ANQGSEA.

Concerning this clonotype: An end of the junction differs from the germline gene, which may be a read error. CDR3 protein: CASSPDDRVNSPPHF. The CDR3 region has the DNA TGCGCCAGCAGCCCGGACGACAGGGTTAATTCACCCCCCCACTTT. This rearrangement joins TRBV5-1 to TRBJ1-6; TRBD1 agrees at 7 bases. The CDR3 totals 15 residues. CDR1 is SGHRS, CDR2 YFSETQ, per germline.

This clonotype appeared many times. The chain joins TRBV7-2 to TRBJ2-3; the D gene could be TRBD1 or TRBD2 (6 bases each). The CDR3 totals 16 residues. The ends were cut back, 1 base at V and 6 bases at J, with 17 bases in the middle. Germline values: CDR1 SGHTA, CDR2 FQGNSA. The CDR3 spells CASSLEGGGHGDTQYF. The CDR3 DNA sequence: TGTGCCAGCAGCTTAGAGGGGGGAGGCCACGGGGATACGCAGTATTTT.

This clonotype was detected only a few times. The gene calls are TRBV3-1 and TRBJ2-1; the D is unclear. There are 14 residues in the CDR3. Trimming removed 3 bases from V and 2 bases from J, with 8 bases in between. Germline lookup yields CDR1 LGHDT and CDR2 YNNKEL (reference sequence). CDR3 amino acids: CASSHPEPYNEQFF. The DNA for the CDR3 is TGTGCCAGCAGCCACCCGGAACCCTACAATGAGCAGTTCTTC.

This clonotype was picked up a small number of times. CDR3 loop: CASSTGQGGIQYF. CDR3 sequence (DNA): TGCGCCAGCAGCACGGGACAGGGCGGCATTCAGTACTTC. V is TRBV5-1 and J is TRBJ2-4, with TRBD1 identical over 9 bases. CDR1 is SGHRS, CDR2 YFSETQ, per germline. V was clipped by 4 bases and J by 9 bases; unmatched bases: 5. CDR3 length: 13 residues.